This T cell receptor (beta chain) was sequenced for a study of regulatory T cells in long-lasting Graves disease. Relying on iRepertoire HTBI primers and Arm-PCR of CDR3 regions, the team built TCR beta libraries. TCRdb reprocessed the multiplex PCR reads with MiXCR, giving one entry per CDR3 protein. The sample holds some 320,000 distinct CDR3 sequences, over 15% seen once. V was shortened by 4 bases and J by 8 bases, with 12 bases between the two germline ends. The CDR3 extends over 13 amino acids. CDR1 and CDR2 from the germline V gene are SGHAT and FQNNGV. Time point here: newly diagnosed GD, antithyroid drugs for less than 3 months. There was RNA extracted from PBMCs, and the TCR library was made from it. In this cohort, patients came from an endocrinology department located in Xi'an, China. This clonotype was observed many times.

V and J are TRBV11-2 and TRBJ2-1; D not resolved. The sequence was collected from a female donor with Graves disease. The starting material was peripheral blood mononuclear cells (PBMCs), obtained at new diagnosis, from a patient treated with antithyroid drugs. The CDR3 bases are TGTGCCAGCAGCTCTGTATTTAGGGATGAGCAGTTCTTC. Its translation is CASSSVFRDEQFF.